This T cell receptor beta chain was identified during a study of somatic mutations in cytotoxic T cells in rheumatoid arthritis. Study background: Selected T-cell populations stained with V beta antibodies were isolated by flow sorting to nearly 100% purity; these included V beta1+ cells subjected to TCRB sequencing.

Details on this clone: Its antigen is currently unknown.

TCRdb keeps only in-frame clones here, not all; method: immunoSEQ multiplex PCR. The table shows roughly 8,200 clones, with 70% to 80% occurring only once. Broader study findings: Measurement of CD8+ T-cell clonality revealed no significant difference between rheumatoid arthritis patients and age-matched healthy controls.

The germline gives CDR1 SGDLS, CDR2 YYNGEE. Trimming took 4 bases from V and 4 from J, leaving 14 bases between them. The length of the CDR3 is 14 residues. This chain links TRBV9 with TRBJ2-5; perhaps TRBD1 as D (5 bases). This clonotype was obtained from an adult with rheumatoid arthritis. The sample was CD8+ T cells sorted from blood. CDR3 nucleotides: TGTGCCAGCAGCTCATGGGGCCTCGGAGAGACCCAGTACTTC. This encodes CASSSWGLGETQYF.